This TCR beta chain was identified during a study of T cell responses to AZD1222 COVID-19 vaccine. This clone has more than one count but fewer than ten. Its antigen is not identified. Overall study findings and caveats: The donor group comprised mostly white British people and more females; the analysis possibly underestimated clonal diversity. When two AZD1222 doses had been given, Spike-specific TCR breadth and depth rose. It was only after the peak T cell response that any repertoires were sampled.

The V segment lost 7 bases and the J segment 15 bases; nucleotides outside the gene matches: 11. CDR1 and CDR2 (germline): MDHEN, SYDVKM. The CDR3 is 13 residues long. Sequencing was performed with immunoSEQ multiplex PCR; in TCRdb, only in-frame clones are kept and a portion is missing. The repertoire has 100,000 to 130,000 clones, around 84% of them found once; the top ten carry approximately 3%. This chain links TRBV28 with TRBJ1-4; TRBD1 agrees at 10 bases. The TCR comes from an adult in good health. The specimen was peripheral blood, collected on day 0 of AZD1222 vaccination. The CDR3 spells CASTPTLGTGVFF. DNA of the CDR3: TGTGCCAGCACCCCCACTTTGGGGACAGGGGTGTTTTTT.